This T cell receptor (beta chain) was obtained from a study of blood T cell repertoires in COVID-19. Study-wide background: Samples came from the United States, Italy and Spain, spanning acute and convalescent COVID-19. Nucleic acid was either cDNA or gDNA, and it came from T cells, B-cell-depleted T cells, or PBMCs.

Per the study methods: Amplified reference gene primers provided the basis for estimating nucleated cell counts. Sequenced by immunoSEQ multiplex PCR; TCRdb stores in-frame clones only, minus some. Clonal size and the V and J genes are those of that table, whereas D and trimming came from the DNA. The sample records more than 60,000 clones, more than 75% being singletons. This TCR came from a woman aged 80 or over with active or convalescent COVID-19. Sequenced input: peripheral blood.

CDR3: CASSLAGSLNTEAFF. CDR3 nucleotides: TGTGCCAGCAGCTTAGCAGGCTCCCTGAACACTGAAGCTTTCTTT. This chain links TRBV11-2 with TRBJ1-1; D not certain. This CDR3 has 15 amino acids. Trimming took 1 base from V and 0 from J, leaving 9 bases between them. Germline CDR1 reads SGHAT; CDR2 reads FQNNGV. The full variable domain, its missing parts supplied by reference TRBV11-2 and TRBJ1-1, is EAGVAQSPRYKIIEKRQSVAFWCNPISGHATLYWYQQILGQGPKLLIQFQNNGVVDDSQLPKDRFSAERLKGVDSTLKIQPAKLEDSAVYLCASSLAGSLNTEAFFGQGTRLTVV.